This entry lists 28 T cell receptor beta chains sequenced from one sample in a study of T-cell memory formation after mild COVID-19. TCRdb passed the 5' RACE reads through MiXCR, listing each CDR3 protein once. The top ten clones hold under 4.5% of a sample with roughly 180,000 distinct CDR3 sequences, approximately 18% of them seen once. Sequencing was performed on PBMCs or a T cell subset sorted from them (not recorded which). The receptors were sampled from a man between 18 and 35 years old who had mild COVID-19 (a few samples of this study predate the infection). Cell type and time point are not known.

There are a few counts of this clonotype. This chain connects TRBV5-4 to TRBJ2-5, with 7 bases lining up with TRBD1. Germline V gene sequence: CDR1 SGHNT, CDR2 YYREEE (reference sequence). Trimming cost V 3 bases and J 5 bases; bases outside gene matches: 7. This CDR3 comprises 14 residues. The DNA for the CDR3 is TGTGCCAGCAGCTCGACAGGGTATGAGGAGACCCAGTACTTC. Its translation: CASSSTGYEETQYF.

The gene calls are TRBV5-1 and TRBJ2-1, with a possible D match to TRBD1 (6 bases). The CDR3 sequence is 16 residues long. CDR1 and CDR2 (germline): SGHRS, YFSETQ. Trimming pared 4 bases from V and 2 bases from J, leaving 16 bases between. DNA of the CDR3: TGCGCCAGCAGCATATCTCCCGGGACACCCTACAATGAGCAGTTCTTC. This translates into CASSISPGTPYNEQFF. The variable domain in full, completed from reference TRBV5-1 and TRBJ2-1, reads KAGVTQTPRYLIKTRGQQVTLSCSPISGHRSVSWYQQTPGQGLQFLFEYFSETQRNKGNFPGRFSGRQFSNSRSEMNVSTLELGDSALYLCASSISPGTPYNEQFFGPGTRLTVL.

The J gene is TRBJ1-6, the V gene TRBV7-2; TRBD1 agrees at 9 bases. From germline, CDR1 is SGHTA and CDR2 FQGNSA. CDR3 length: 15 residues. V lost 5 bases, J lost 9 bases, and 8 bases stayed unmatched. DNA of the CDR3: TGTGCCAGCAGCCTGGCCGGGACAGGGTCTTCACCCCTCCACTTT. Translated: CASSLAGTGSSPLHF.

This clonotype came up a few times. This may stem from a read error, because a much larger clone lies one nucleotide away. The CDR3 sequence is CASRASGGTDTQYF. As DNA, the CDR3 is TGTGCCAGCAGGGCTAGCGGGGGCACAGATACGCAGTATTTT. This chain connects TRBV7-2 to TRBJ2-3; 9 bases are shared with TRBD2. Unmatched junction bases numbered 2, after V lost 6 bases and J lost 1 base. The CDR3 runs to 14 residues. Germline lookup yields CDR1 SGHTA and CDR2 FQGNSA.

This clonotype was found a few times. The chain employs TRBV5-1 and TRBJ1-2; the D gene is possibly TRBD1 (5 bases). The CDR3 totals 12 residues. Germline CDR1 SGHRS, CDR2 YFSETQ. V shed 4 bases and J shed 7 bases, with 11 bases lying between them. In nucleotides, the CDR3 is TGCGCCAGCAGCCTGCAGGGACTTGGCTACACCTTC. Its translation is CASSLQGLGYTF. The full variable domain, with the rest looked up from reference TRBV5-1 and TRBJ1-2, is KAGVTQTPRYLIKTRGQQVTLSCSPISGHRSVSWYQQTPGQGLQFLFEYFSETQRNKGNFPGRFSGRQFSNSRSEMNVSTLELGDSALYLCASSLQGLGYTFGSGTRLTVV.

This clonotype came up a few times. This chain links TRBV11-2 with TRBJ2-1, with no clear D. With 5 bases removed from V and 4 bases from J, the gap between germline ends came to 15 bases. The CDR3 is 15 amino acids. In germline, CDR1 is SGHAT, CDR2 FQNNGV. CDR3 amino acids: CASSRTPLVYNEQFF. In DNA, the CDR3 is TGTGCCAGCAGCCGGACCCCATTAGTTTACAATGAGCAGTTCTTC.

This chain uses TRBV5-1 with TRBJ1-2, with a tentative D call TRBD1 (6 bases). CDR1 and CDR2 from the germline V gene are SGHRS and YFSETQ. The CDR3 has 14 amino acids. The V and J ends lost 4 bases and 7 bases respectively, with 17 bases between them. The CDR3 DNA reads TGCGCCAGCAGCCCAGGGGAGGGGCTGGGTGGCTACACCTTC. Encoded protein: CASSPGEGLGGYTF.

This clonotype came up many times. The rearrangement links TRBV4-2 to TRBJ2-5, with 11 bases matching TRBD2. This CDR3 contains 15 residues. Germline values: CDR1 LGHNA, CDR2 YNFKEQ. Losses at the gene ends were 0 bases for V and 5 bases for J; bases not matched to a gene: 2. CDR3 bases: TGTGCCAGCAGCCAAGAGGCTAGCGGGGGGGAGACCCAGTACTTC. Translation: CASSQEASGGETQYF.

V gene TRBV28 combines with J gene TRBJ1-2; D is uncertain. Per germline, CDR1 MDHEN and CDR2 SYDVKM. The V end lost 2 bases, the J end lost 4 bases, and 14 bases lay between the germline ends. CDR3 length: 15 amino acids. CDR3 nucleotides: TGTGCCAGCAGTTTAGGTGGACGGGAGTTCTATGGCTACACCTTC. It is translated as CASSLGGREFYGYTF.

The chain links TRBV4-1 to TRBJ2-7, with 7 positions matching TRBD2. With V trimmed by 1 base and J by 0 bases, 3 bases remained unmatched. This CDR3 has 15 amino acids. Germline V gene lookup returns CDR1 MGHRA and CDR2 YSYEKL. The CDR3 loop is CASSQVGRRSYEQYF. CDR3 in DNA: TGCGCCAGCAGCCAAGTCGGGAGGCGCTCCTACGAGCAGTACTTC.

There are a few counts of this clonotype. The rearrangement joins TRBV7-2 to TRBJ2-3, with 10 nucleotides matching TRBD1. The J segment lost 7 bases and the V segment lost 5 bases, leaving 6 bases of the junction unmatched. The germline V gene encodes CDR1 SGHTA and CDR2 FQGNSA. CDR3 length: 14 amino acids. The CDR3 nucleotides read TGTGCCAGCAGCCCAGGACAGGGGGAATATACGCAGTATTTT. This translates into CASSPGQGEYTQYF.

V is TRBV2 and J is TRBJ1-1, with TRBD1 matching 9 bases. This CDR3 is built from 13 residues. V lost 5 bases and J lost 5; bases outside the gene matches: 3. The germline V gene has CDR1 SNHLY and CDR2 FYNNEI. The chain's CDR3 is CASSTGGGTEAFF. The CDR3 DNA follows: TGTGCCAGCAGTACAGGGGGCGGGACTGAAGCTTTCTTT.

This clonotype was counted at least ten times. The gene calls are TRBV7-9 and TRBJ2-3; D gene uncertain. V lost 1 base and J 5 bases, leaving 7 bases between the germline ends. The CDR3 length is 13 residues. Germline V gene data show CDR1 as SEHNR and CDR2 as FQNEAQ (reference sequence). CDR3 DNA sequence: TGTGCCAGCAGCTTAGATCTTAGAGATACGCAGTATTTT. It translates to CASSLDLRDTQYF.

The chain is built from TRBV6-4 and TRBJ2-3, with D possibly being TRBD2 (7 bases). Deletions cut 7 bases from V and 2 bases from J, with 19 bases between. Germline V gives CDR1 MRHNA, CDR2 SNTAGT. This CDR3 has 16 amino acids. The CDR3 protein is CASKGLGGDVTDTQYF. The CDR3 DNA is TGTGCCAGCAAAGGATTAGGGGGGGATGTCACAGATACGCAGTATTTT.

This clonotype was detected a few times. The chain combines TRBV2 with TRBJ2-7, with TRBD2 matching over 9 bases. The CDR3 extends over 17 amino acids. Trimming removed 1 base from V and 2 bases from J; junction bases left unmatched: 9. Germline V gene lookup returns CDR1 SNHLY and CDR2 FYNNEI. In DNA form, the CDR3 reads TGTGCCAGCAGTGAAGGCCCCGGGGCGGGGGGGCCCTACGAGCAGTACTTC. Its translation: CASSEGPGAGGPYEQYF.

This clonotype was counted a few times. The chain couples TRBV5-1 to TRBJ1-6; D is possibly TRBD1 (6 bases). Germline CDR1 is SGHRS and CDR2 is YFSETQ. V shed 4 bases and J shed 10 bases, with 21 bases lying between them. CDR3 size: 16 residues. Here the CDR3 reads CASSDSRGLGYSPLHF. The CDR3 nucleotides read TGCGCCAGCAGCGACAGCAGGGGCCTCGGTTACTCACCCCTCCACTTT.

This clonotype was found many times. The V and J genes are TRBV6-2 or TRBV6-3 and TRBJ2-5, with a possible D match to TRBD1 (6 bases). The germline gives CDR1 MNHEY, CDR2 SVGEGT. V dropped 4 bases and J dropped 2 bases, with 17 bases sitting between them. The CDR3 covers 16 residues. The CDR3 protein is CASSSPDRSPQETQYF. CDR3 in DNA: TGTGCCAGCAGTTCCCCGGACAGATCTCCGCAAGAGACCCAGTACTTC.

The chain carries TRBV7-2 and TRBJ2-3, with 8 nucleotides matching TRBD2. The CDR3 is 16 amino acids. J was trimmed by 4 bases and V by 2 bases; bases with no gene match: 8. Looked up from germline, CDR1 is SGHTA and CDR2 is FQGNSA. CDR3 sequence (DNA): TGTGCCAGCAGCTTAACAAGCGGGGGTATCGCAGATACGCAGTATTTT. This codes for CASSLTSGGIADTQYF.

CDR3 region: CASSAAGTLSDTQYF. The DNA of the CDR3 is TGTGCCAGCAGCGCCGCCGGGACTCTTTCAGATACGCAGTATTTT. The rearrangement uses TRBV5-6 and TRBJ2-3; D might be TRBD2 (6 bases). Germline loops: CDR1 SGHDT, CDR2 YYEEEE. Trimming left V 4 bases short and J 4 bases short, with 16 bases between. The CDR3 runs 15 residues. Full variable domain (rest looked up from reference TRBV5-6 and TRBJ2-3): DAGVTQSPTHLIKTRGQQVTLRCSPKSGHDTVSWYQQALGQGPQFIFQYYEEEERQRGNFPDRFSGHQFPNYSSELNVNALLLGDSALYLCASSAAGTLSDTQYFGPGTRLTVL.

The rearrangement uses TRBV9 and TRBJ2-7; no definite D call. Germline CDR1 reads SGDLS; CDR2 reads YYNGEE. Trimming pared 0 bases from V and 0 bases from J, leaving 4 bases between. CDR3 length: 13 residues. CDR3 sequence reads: CASSVESSYEQYF. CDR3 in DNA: TGTGCCAGCAGCGTAGAGTCCTCCTACGAGCAGTACTTC. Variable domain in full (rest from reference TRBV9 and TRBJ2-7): DSGVTQTPKHLITATGQRVTLRCSPRSGDLSVYWYQQSLDQGLQFLIQYYNGEERAKGNILERFSAQQFPDLHSELNLSSLELGDSALYFCASSVESSYEQYFGPGTRLTVT.

The CDR3 is CASSPLEGGNTEAFF. As DNA, the CDR3 is TGTGCCAGCAGTCCGTTGGAAGGGGGGAACACTGAAGCTTTCTTT. The V call is TRBV12-3 or TRBV12-4, the J call TRBJ1-1; tentatively, D is TRBD1 (6 bases). Trimming took off 5 bases at V and 1 base at J, with 14 bases between the two ends. The CDR3 runs to 15 residues.

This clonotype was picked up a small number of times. CDR3 residues: CASSRDRDRANEQFF. CDR3 nucleotides: TGTGCCAGCAGCCGTGACCGGGACAGGGCCAATGAGCAGTTCTTC. The J gene is TRBJ2-1, the V gene TRBV7-2, with TRBD1 matching 9 bases. J was trimmed by 6 bases and V by 5 bases; bases with no gene match: 8. The germline V gene has CDR1 SGHTA and CDR2 FQGNSA. The CDR3 sequence is 15 residues long. The full variable domain, completed using reference TRBV7-2 and TRBJ2-1, is GAGVSQSPSNKVTEKGKDVELRCDPISGHTALYWYRQSLGQGLEFLIYFQGNSAPDKSGLPSDRFSAERTGGSVSTLTIQRTQQEDSAVYLCASSRDRDRANEQFFGPGTRLTVL.

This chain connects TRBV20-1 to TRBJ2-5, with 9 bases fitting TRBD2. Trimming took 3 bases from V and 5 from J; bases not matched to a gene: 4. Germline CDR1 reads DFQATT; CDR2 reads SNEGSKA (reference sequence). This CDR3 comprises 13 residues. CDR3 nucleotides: TGCAGTGCTAGGGGCGCGGGGGGGGAGACCCAGTACTTC. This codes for CSARGAGGETQYF.

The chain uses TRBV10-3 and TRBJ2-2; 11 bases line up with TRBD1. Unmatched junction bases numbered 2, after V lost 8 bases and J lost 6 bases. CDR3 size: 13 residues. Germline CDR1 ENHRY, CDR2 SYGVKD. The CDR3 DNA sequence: TGTGCCATCGGGACAGGGGGGCCCGGGGAGCTGTTTTTT. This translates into CAIGTGGPGELFF.

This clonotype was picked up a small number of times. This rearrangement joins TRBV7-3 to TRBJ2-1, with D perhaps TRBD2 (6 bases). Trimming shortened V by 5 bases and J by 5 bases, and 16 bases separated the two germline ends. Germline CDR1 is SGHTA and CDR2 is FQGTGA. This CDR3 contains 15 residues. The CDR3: CASSPGRSRNNEQFF. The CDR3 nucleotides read TGTGCCAGCAGCCCAGGGAGGTCCAGAAACAATGAGCAGTTCTTC. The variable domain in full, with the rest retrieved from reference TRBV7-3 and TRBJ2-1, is GAGVSQTPSNKVTEKGKYVELRCDPISGHTALYWYRQSLGQGPEFLIYFQGTGAADDSGLPNDRFFAVRPEGSVSTLKIQRTERGDSAVYLCASSPGRSRNNEQFFGPGTRLTVL.

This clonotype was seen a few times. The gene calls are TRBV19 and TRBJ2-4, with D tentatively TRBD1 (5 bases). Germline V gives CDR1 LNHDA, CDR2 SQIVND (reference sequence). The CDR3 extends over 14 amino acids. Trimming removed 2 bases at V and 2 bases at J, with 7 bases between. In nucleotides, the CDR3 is TGTGCCAGTAGTATACAGGGAACCAAAAACATTCAGTACTTC. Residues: CASSIQGTKNIQYF. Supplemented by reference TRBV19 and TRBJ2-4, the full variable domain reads DGGITQSPKYLFRKEGQNVTLSCEQNLNHDAMYWYRQDPGQGLRLIYYSQIVNDFQKGDIAEGYSVSREKKESFPLTVTSAQKNPTAFYLCASSIQGTKNIQYFGAGTRLSVL.

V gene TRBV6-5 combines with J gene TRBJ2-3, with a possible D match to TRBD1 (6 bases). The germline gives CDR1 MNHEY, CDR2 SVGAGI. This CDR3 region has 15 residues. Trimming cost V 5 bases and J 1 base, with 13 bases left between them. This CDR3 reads CASSPIQGGTDTQYF. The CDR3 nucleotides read TGTGCCAGCAGTCCGATACAGGGAGGCACAGATACGCAGTATTTT.

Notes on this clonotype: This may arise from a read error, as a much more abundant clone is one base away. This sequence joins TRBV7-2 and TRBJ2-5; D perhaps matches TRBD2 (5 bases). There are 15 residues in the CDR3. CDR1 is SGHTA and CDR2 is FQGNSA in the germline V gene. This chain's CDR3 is CASSGVRGLQETKYF. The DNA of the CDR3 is TGTGCCAGCAGTGGGGTTAGAGGGCTCCAAGAGACCAAGTACTTC.